The rows below give T cell receptor beta chains drawn from one sample of a study of control samples from healthy donors and cancer patients. Method: immunoSEQ multiplex PCR; TCRdb's copy keeps in-frame clones and lacks some. This table holds fewer than 200,000 clones, just over 90% found once. The sample comprised blood. The origin of the receptors is a woman aged 60-75 years in good health. Both conserved end residues are part of each CDR3. D genes are given only for firm matches. The size entry is marked missing in some rows and otherwise reads once, few, many or a size class.

j_gene | d_gene | abundance | v_gene | CDR3nt | CDR3aa
TRBJ1-5 | NA | NA | TRBV7-9 | TGTGCCAGCAGTCTGCAGGGGAGCAATCAGCCCCAGCATTTT | CASSLQGSNQPQHF
TRBJ1-4 | TRBD1 | once | TRBV3-1/TRBV3-2 | TGTGCCAGCAGCCAACAGGGGGCAGGGGAAAAACTGTTTTTT | CASSQQGAGEKLFF
TRBJ1-3 | NA | once | TRBV9 | TGTGCCAGCAGCGTAGTAGGGGAGTCCCCTGGAAACACCATATATTTT | CASSVVGESPGNTIYF
TRBJ1-2 | NA | NA | TRBV12-3/TRBV12-4 | TGTGCCAGCAGCTTAAGGTTCGCTGGCTACACCTTC | CASSLRFAGYTF
TRBJ2-5 | NA | NA | TRBV5-1 | TGCGCCAGCAGCTCCCAAGAGACCCAGTACTTC | CASSSQETQYF
TRBJ2-3 | TRBD2 | once | TRBV19 | TGTGCCAGTAGTCCCAGCGGGAGGGCTAGCACAGATACGCAGTATTTT | CASSPSGRASTDTQYF
TRBJ1-2 | TRBD1 | NA | TRBV18 | TGTGCCAGCTCACCCGACGACAGGGGGCCCTATGGCTACACCTTC | CASSPDDRGPYGYTF
TRBJ2-3 | TRBD2 | NA | TRBV5-1 | TGCGCCAGCAGCTTGTCAGTAGCGGGGGGGAGCACAGATACGCAGTATTTT | CASSLSVAGGSTDTQYF
TRBJ1-4 | NA | NA | TRBV7-8 | TGTGCCAGCAGCTTTAGGGTCAATCCCCCGTCGCTGTTTTTT | CASSFRVNPPSLFF
TRBJ1-1 | NA | NA | TRBV29-1 | TGCAGCGTTGGCCACAACAGGGTAGGAAACCCTGAAGCTTTCTTT | CSVGHNRVGNPEAFF
TRBJ1-2 | NA | NA | TRBV5-1 | TGCGCCAGCAGCCCTACGTGGGTGAACTATGGCTACACCTTC | CASSPTWVNYGYTF
TRBJ1-2 | TRBD1 | NA | TRBV6-6 | TGTGCCAGCAGGGATCAGGGGGAACGTGGCTACACCTTC | CASRDQGERGYTF
TRBJ1-2 | TRBD1 | NA | TRBV2 | TGTGCCAGCAGCACGAGAGGACAGGGGCGGGATGGCTACACCTTC | CASSTRGQGRDGYTF
TRBJ2-5 | NA | NA | TRBV9 | TGTGCCAGCAGCGTAGCTCCGAGGGGAGGAGAGCCCCAGTACTTC | CASSVAPRGGEPQYF
TRBJ2-3 | TRBD1 | NA | TRBV29-1 | TGCAGCGTTGCTCCCGGGACAGGGGGGACAGATACGCAGTATTTT | CSVAPGTGGTDTQYF
TRBJ2-3 | NA | NA | TRBV7-9 | TGTGCCAGCAGCTTAGTTACAGGCAGGGGCTTCACAGATACGCAGTATTTT | CASSLVTGRGFTDTQYF
TRBJ1-5 | NA | NA | TRBV10-3 | TGTGCCATCAGTGAGCGACGTCAGCCCCAGCATTTT | CAISERRQPQHF
TRBJ2-2 | NA | NA | TRBV27 | TGTGCCAGCAGAGCAGGGCGGAACACCGGGGAGCTGTTTTTT | CASRAGRNTGELFF
TRBJ2-1 | NA | once | TRBV23-1 | TGCGCCAGCAGTCAAATACAGGGATCGGGTAATGAGCAGTTCTTC | CASSQIQGSGNEQFF
TRBJ2-1 | NA | NA | TRBV3-1/TRBV3-2 | TGTGCCAGCAGCCAAGGAGTGGGGGGATACAATGAGCAGTTCTTC | CASSQGVGGYNEQFF
TRBJ1-1 | TRBD1 | NA | TRBV6-5 | TGTGCCAGCAGTAGGACAGGGGAGTTCACTGAAGCTTTCTTT | CASSRTGEFTEAFF
TRBJ1-5 | NA | NA | TRBV18 | TGTGCCAGCTCACCACAACTGGGGCGTAAGGGTGATCAGCCCCAGCATTTT | CASSPQLGRKGDQPQHF
TRBJ2-3 | NA | NA | TRBV19 | TGTGCCAGTAGTAAGCTCCAGAGCACAGATACGCAGTATTTT | CASSKLQSTDTQYF
TRBJ1-1 | TRBD1 | once | TRBV30 | TGTGCCTGGAGTTGGACAGGGAGGAACACTGAAGCTTTCTTT | CAWSWTGRNTEAFF
TRBJ2-5 | TRBD2 | NA | TRBV6-2/TRBV6-3 | TGTGCCAGCAGTTACTCAGCGGGGGGGAACCAAGAGACCCAGTACTTC | CASSYSAGGNQETQYF
TRBJ1-1 | NA | NA | TRBV6-5 | TGTGCCAGCAGGATAATTAAGGGGGGGAACACTGAAGCTTTCTTT | CASRIIKGGNTEAFF
TRBJ1-2 | TRBD1 | NA | TRBV18 | TGTGCCAGCTCACTGAACGTTTTGACAGGGCCCGATGGCTACACCTTC | CASSLNVLTGPDGYTF
TRBJ1-6 | TRBD1 | NA | TRBV11-2 | TGTGCCAGCAGCTTAGGTGTAGGGGACAGGTCGAATTCACCCCTCCACTTT | CASSLGVGDRSNSPLHF
TRBJ1-1 | NA | NA | TRBV15 | TGTGCCACCAGCAGAGGACCGAACACTGAAGCTTTCTTT | CATSRGPNTEAFF
TRBJ2-3 | NA | NA | TRBV7-6 | TGTGCCAGCAGCTTAGAGGGGGACTCCCGCACAGATACGCAGTATTTT | CASSLEGDSRTDTQYF
TRBJ1-1 | NA | NA | TRBV19 | TGTGCCAGTAGTAAGTCAAGGGAGATGGAAGCTTTCTTT | CASSKSREMEAFF
TRBJ2-2 | NA | NA | TRBV6-2/TRBV6-3 | TGTGCCAGCAGTTACTCGAGGGGCGGGGGCCTCGACACCGGGGAGCTGTTTTTT | CASSYSRGGGLDTGELFF
TRBJ1-4 | NA | NA | TRBV19 | TGTGCCAGTAGTATTCTAGGGACGAAACTGTTTTTT | CASSILGTKLFF
TRBJ1-4 | TRBD1 | NA | TRBV12-5 | TGTGCTAGTGCCCTCGGGACAGGGCATGAAAAACTGTTTTTT | CASALGTGHEKLFF
TRBJ1-3 | NA | NA | TRBV7-2 | TGTGCCAGCAGCCGGACAGCCGCTACTGGAAACACCATATATTTT | CASSRTAATGNTIYF
TRBJ1-1 | NA | NA | TRBV5-1 | TGCGCCAGCAGCTTACTAAGAGGCACTGAAGCTTTCTTT | CASSLLRGTEAFF
TRBJ1-1 | NA | NA | TRBV6-5 | TGTGCCAGCAGTTACTCGATCTGGGCGGGCACTGAAGCTTTCTTT | CASSYSIWAGTEAFF
TRBJ1-1 | NA | NA | TRBV14 | TGTGCCAGCAGCCAACTTTCGGGCACTGAAGCTTTCTTT | CASSQLSGTEAFF
TRBJ1-1 | NA | once | TRBV20-1 | TGCAGTGCTAGTTTCGGGGGTCGGGAAAAAGCTTTCTTT | CSASFGGREKAFF
TRBJ1-3 | NA | NA | TRBV2 | TGTGCCAGCAGTCTCGGGGGGGCAGCTGGAAACACCATATATTTT | CASSLGGAAGNTIYF
TRBJ1-1 | NA | once | TRBV19 | TGTGCCAGTAGTATACCTGGGTATGGCACTGAAGCTTTCTTT | CASSIPGYGTEAFF
TRBJ2-2 | TRBD1 | NA | TRBV19 | TGTGCCAGTAGTTCAGGGACAGGTACCCTGAACACCGGGGAGCTGTTTTTT | CASSSGTGTLNTGELFF
TRBJ1-2 | TRBD1 | once | TRBV2 | TGTGCCAGCAGGGGCCAGACAGGGTTGGATGGCTACACCTTC | CASRGQTGLDGYTF
TRBJ2-7 | TRBD1 | NA | TRBV6-2/TRBV6-3 | TGTGCCAGCAGTTTCGGACAGGGCTATTCCTACGAGCAGTACTTC | CASSFGQGYSYEQYF
TRBJ1-2 | NA | NA | TRBV5-1 | TGCGCCAGCAGTGACCAGACAGGTCATGGCTACACCTTC | CASSDQTGHGYTF
TRBJ2-3 | NA | NA | TRBV5-1 | TGCGCCAGCAGCTCTGACCTCGATACGCAGTATTTT | CASSSDLDTQYF
TRBJ1-1 | NA | once | TRBV15 | TGTGCCACCAGCAGGGAACCACAGGGAAACGGTGAAGCTTTCTTT | CATSREPQGNGEAFF
TRBJ2-7 | NA | few | TRBV2 | TGTGCCAGCAAGGAGGAGGGGGCGAGGAACGAGCAGTACTTC | CASKEEGARNEQYF